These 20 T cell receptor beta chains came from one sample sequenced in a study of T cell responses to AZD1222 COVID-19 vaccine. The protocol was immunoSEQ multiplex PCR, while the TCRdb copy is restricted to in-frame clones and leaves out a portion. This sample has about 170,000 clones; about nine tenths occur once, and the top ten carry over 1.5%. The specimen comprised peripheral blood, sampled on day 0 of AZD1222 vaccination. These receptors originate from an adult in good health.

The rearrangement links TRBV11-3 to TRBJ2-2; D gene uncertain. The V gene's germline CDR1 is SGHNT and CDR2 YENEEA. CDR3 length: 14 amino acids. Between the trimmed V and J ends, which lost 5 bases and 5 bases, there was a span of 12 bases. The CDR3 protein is CASSHGVFTGELFF. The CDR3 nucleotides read TGTGCCAGCAGCCATGGGGTTTTTACCGGGGAGCTGTTTTTT.

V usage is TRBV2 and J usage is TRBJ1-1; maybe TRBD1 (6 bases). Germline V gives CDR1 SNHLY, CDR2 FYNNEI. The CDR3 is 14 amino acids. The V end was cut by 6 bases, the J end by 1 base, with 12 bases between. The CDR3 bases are TGTGCCAGCAGCGTCAAGACAGGGAACACTGAAGCTTTCTTT. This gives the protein CASSVKTGNTEAFF.

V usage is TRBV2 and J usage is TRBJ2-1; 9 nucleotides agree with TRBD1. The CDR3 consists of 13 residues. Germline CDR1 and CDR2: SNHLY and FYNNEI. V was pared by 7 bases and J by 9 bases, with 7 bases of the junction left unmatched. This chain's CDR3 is CASNPTGGTEQFF. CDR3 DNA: TGTGCCAGCAATCCTACAGGGGGCACTGAGCAGTTCTTC.

In nucleotides, the CDR3 is TGCGCCAGCAGCCAAGATAGGAACTTTGAAAAACTGTTTTTT. It is translated as CASSQDRNFEKLFF. The chain links TRBV4-1 to TRBJ1-4; D is unclear. In germline, CDR1 is MGHRA, CDR2 YSYEKL. This CDR3 is built from 14 residues. V dropped 0 bases and J dropped 7 bases, with 9 bases sitting between them.

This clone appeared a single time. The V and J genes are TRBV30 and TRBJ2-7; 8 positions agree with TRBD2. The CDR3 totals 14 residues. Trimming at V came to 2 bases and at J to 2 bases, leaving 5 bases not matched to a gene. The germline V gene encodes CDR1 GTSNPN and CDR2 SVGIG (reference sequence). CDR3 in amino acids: CAWSLSGSTYEQYF. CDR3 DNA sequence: TGTGCCTGGAGTTTAAGCGGGAGCACCTACGAGCAGTACTTC.

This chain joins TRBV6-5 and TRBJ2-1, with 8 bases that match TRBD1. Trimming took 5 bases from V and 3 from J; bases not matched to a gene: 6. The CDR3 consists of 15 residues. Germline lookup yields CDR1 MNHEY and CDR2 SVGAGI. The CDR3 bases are TGTGCCAGCAGTCGGTCAGGGGGCCTCTACAATGAGCAGTTCTTC. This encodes CASSRSGGLYNEQFF.

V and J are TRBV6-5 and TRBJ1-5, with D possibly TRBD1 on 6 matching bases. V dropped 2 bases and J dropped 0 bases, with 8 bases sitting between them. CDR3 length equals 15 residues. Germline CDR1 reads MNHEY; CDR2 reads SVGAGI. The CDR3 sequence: CASSYGGSSNQPQHF. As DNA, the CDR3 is TGTGCCAGCAGTTACGGGGGCTCTAGCAATCAGCCCCAGCATTTT.

This CDR3 is CASRLATGAYEQYF. The CDR3 DNA reads as TGTGCCAGCAGACTAGCGACAGGGGCCTACGAGCAGTACTTC. This chain uses TRBV6-5 with TRBJ2-7, with D maybe TRBD1 (8 bases). CDR1 MNHEY and CDR2 SVGAGI come from the germline V gene. V was trimmed by 6 bases and J by 2 bases, leaving 14 bases between them. The CDR3 runs 14 residues.

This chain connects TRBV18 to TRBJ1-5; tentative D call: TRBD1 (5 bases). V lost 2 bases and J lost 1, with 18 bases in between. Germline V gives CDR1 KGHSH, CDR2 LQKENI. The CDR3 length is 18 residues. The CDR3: CASSPSGSGHGSNQPQHF. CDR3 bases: TGTGCCAGCTCACCAAGTGGGTCAGGGCACGGGAGCAATCAGCCCCAGCATTTT.

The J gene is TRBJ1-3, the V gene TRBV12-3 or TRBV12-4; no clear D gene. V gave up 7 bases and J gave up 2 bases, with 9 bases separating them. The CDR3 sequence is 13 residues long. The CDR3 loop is CASTFGTGNTIYF. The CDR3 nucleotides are TGTGCCAGCACCTTTGGAACTGGAAACACCATATATTTT.

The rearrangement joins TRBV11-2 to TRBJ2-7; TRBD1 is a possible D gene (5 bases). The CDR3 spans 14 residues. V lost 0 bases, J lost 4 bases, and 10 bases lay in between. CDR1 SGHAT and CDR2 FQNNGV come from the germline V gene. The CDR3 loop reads CASSLEQVTYEQYF. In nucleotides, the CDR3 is TGTGCCAGCAGCTTAGAACAGGTAACTTACGAGCAGTACTTC.

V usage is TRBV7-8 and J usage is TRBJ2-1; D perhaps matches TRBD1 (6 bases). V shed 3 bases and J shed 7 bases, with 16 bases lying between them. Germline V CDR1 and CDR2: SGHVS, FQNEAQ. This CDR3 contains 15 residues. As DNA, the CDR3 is TGTGCCAGCAGCTTGGCAGGGGTCGCTTTAAATGAGCAGTTCTTC. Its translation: CASSLAGVALNEQFF.

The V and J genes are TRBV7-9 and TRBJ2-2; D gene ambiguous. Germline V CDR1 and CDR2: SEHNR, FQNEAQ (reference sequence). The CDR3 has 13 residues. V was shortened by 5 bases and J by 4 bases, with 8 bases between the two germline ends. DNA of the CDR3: TGTGCCAGCAGCCCGCGGAGCACCGGGGAGCTGTTTTTT. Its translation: CASSPRSTGELFF.

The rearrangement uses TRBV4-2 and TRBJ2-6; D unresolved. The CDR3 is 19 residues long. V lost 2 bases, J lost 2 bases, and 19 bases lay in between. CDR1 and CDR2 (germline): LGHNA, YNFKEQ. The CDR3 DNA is TGTGCCAGCAGCCAAAGTTCCAACCCGTCGAGAACTGGGGCCAACGTCCTGACTTTC. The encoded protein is CASSQSSNPSRTGANVLTF.

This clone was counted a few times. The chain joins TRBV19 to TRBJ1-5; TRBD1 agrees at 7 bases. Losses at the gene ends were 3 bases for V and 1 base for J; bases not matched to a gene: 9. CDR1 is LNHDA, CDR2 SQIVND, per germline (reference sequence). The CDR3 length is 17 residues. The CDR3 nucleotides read TGTGCCAGTAGTATGGGACAGATATATAGCAGCAATCAGCCCCAGCATTTT. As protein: CASSMGQIYSSNQPQHF.

The CDR3 loop is CASSHGAYRAPEGYTF. The CDR3 bases are TGTGCCAGCAGCCATGGGGCATACAGAGCGCCTGAAGGCTACACCTTC. The chain combines TRBV7-8 with TRBJ1-2, with TRBD1 as a possible D gene (5 bases). The CDR3 consists of 16 residues. Between the trimmed V and J ends, which lost 5 bases and 8 bases, there was a span of 24 bases. CDR1 and CDR2 (germline): SGHVS, FQNEAQ.

The CDR3 is CASWGTAEGYYGYTF. DNA for the CDR3: TGTGCCAGTTGGGGGACAGCCGAGGGGTACTATGGCTACACCTTC. The chain couples TRBV3-1 (or the pseudogene TRBV3-2) to TRBJ1-2; TRBD1 matches at 7 bases. Germline CDR1 is LGHDT and CDR2 is YNNKEL (reference sequence). This CDR3 region has 15 residues. With 9 bases clipped from V and 3 bases from J, the junction kept 13 bases outside the gene matches.

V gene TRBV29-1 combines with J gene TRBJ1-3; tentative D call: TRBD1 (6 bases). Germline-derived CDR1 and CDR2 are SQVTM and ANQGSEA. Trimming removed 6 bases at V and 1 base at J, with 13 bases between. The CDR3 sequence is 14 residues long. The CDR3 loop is CSVATGPSGNTIYF. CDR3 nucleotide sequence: TGCAGCGTAGCAACAGGGCCTTCTGGAAACACCATATATTTT.

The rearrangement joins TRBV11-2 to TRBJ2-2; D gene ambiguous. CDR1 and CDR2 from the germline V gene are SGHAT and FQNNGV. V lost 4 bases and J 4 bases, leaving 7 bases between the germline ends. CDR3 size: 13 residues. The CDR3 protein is CASSSPSTGELFF. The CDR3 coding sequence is TGTGCCAGCAGCTCCCCTAGCACCGGGGAGCTGTTTTTT.

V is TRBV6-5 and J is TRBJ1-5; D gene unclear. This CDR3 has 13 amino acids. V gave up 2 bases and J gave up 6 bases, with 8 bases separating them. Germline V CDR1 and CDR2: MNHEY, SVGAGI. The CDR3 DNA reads TGTGCCAGCAGTTACGCCCCAAGTCAGCCCCAGCATTTT. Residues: CASSYAPSQPQHF.